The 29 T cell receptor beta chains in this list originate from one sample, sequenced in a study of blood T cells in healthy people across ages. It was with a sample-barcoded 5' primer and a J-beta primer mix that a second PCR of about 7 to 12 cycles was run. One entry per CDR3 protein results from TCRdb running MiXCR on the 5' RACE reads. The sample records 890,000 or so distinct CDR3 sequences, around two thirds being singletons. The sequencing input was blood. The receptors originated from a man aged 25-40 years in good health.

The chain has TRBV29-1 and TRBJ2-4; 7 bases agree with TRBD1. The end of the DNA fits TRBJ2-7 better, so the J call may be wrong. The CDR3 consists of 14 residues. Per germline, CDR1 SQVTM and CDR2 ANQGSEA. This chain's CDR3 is CSVRPGQKLYEQYF. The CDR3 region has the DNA TGCAGCGTCCGTCCGGGACAGAAACTCTACGAGCAGTACTTC.

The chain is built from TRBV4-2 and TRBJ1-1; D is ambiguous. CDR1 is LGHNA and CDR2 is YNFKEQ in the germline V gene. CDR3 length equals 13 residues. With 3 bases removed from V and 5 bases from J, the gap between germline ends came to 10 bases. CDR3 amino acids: CASSQRQRTEAFF. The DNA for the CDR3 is TGTGCCAGCAGCCAGAGGCAGCGGACTGAAGCTTTCTTT.

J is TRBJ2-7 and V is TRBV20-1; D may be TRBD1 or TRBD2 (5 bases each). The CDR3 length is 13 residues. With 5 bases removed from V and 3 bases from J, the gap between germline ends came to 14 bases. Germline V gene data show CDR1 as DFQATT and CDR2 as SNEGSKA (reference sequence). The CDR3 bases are TGCAGTGCTTCCGGGACCAAAATCTACGAGCAGTACTTC. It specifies CSASGTKIYEQYF.

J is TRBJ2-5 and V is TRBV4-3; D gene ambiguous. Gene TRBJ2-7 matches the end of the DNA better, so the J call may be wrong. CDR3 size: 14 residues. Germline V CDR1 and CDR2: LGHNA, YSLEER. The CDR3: CASSQETRTCEQYF. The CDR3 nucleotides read TGCGCCAGCAGCCAAGAGACAAGAACCTGCGAGCAGTACTTC.

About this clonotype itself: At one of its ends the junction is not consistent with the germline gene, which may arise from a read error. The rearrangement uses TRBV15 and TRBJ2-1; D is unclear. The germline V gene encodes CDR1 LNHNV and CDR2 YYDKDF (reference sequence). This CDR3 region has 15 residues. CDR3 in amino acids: CATSNQANSYNGQFF. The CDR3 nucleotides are TGTGCCACCAGCAATCAGGCTAACTCCTACAATGGGCAGTTCTTC.

The CDR3 loop reads CASSPGQGGTQYF. CDR3 DNA: TGCGCCAGCAGCCCGGGACAGGGAGGGACCCAGTACTTC. The rearrangement joins TRBV5-1 to TRBJ2-5, with 9 bases that match TRBD1. V lost 4 bases to trimming and J lost 7 bases; unmatched junction nucleotides: 5. This CDR3 has 13 amino acids. Germline CDR1 SGHRS, CDR2 YFSETQ.

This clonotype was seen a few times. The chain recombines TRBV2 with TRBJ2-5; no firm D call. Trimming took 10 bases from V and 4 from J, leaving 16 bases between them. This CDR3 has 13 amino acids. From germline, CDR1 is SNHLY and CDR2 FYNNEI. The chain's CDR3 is CAIPGLEGETQYF. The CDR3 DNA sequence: TGTGCCATCCCGGGCTTAGAAGGAGAGACCCAGTACTTC.

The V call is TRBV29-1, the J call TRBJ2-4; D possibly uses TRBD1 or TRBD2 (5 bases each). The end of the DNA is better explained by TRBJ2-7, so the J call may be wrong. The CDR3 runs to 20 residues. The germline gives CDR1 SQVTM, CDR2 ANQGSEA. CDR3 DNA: TGCAGCGTTGCGACTAACGTACCGGGAACAGGTCGGACCGAAACCGACGAGCAGTACTTC. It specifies CSVATNVPGTGRTETDEQYF.

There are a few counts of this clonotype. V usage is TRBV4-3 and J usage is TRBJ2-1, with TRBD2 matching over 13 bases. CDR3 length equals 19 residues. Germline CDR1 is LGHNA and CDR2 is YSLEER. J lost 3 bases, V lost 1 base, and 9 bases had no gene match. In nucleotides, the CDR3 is TGCGCCAGCAGCCAAGGACCAGAACTAGCGGGGGGGAACTACAATGAGCAGTTCTTC. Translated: CASSQGPELAGGNYNEQFF.

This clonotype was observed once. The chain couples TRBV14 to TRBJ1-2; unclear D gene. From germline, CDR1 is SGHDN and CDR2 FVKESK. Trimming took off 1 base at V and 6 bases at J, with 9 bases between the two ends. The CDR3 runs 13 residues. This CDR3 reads CASSQAAFDGYTF. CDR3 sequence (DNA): TGTGCCAGCAGCCAAGCGGCGTTCGATGGCTACACCTTC.

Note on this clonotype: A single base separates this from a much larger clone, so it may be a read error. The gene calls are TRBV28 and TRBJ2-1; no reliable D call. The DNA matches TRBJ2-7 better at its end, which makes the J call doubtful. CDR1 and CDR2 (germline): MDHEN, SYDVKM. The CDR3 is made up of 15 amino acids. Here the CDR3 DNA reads TGTGCCAGCAGTCCCACTCAGAGCTCCTACAATGAGCAGTACTTC. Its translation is CASSPTQSSYNEQYF.

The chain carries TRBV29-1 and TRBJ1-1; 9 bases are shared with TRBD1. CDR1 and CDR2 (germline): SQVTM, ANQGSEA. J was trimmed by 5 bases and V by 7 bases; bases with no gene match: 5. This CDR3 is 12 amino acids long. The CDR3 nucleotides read TGCAGCGCTCGCGGGACAGGGACTGAAGCTTTCTTT. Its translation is CSARGTGTEAFF.

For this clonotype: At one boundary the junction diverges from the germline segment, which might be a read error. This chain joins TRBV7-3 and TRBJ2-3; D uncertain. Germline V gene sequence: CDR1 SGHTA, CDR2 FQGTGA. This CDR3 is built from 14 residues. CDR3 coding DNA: TGTGCTAGCAGCTTAACCAGGACCCCAGATACGCAGTATTTT. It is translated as CASSLTRTPDTQYF.

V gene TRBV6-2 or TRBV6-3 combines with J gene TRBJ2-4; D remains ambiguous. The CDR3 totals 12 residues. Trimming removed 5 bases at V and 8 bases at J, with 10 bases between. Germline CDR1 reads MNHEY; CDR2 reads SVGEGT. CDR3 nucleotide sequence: TGTGCCAGCAGTCCCGTGGGTGACATTCAGTACTTC. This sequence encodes CASSPVGDIQYF.

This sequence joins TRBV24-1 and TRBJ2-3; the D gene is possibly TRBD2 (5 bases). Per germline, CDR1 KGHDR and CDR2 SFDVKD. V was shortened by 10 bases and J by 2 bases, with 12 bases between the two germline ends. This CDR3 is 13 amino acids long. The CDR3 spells CATASGYTDTQYF. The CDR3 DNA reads TGTGCCACGGCGAGCGGATACACAGATACGCAGTATTTT.

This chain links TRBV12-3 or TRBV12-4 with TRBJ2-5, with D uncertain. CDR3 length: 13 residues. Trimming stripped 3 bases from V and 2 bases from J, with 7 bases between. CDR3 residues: CASSFITQETQYF. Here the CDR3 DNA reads TGTGCCAGCAGTTTTATTACGCAAGAGACCCAGTACTTC.

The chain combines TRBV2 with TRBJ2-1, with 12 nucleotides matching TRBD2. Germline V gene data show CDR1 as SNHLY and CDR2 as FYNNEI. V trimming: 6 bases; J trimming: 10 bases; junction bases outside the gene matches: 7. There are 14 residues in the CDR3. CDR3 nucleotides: TGTGCCAGCAGGGAGTCTAGCGGGAGGGTGGAGCAGTTCTTC. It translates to CASRESSGRVEQFF.

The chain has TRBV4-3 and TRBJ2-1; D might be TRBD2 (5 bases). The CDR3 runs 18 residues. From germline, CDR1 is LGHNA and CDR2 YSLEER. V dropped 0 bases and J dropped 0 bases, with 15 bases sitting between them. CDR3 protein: CASSQDGRLGSSYNEQFF. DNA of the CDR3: TGCGCCAGCAGCCAAGACGGTCGGTTAGGGAGCTCCTACAATGAGCAGTTCTTC.

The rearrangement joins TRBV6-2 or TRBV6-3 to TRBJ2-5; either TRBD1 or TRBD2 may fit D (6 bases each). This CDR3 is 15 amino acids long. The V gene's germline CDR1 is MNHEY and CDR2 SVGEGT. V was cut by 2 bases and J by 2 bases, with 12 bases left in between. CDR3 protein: CASSYGGTRQETQYF. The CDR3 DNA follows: TGTGCCAGCAGTTACGGCGGGACACGTCAAGAGACCCAGTACTTC.

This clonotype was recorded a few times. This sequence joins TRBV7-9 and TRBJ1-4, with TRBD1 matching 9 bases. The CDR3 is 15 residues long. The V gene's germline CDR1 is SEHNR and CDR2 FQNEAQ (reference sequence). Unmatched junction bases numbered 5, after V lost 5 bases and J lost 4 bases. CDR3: CASSPGQGLNEKLFF. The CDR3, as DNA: TGTGCCAGCAGCCCCGGACAGGGGCTTAATGAAAAACTGTTTTTT.

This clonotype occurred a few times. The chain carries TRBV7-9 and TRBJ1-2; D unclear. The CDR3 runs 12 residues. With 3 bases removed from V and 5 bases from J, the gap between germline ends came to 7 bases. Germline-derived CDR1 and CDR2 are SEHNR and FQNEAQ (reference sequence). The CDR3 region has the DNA TGTGCCAGCAGCTTTTGGAGATATGGCTACACCTTC. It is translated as CASSFWRYGYTF.

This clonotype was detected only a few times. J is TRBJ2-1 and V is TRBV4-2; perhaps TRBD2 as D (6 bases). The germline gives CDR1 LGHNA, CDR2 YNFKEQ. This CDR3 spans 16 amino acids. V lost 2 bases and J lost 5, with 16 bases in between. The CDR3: CASSQYPGERNNEQFF. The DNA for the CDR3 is TGTGCCAGCAGCCAATATCCGGGGGAGCGAAACAATGAGCAGTTCTTC.

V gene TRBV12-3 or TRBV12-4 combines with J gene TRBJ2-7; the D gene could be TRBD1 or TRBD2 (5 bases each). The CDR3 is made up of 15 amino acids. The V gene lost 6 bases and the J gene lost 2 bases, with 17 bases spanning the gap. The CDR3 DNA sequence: TGTGCCAGCAGATACACCGGGACGGGCACCTACGAGCAGTACTTC. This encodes CASRYTGTGTYEQYF.

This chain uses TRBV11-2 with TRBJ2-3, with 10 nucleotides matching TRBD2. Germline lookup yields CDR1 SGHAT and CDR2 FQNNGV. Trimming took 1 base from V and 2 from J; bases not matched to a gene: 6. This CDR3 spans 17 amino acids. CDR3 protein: CASSLVRAGGNTDTQYF. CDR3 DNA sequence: TGTGCCAGCAGCTTAGTTCGAGCGGGGGGGAACACAGATACGCAGTATTTT.

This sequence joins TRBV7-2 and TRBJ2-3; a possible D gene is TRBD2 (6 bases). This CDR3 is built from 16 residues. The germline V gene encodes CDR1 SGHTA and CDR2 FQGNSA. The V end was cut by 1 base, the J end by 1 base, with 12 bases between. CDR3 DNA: TGTGCCAGCAGCTTAGGAGCTTGGGGGGGCACAGATACGCAGTATTTT. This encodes CASSLGAWGGTDTQYF. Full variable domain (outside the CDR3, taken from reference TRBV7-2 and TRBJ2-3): GAGVSQSPSNKVTEKGKDVELRCDPISGHTALYWYRQSLGQGLEFLIYFQGNSAPDKSGLPSDRFSAERTGGSVSTLTIQRTQQEDSAVYLCASSLGAWGGTDTQYFGPGTRLTVL.

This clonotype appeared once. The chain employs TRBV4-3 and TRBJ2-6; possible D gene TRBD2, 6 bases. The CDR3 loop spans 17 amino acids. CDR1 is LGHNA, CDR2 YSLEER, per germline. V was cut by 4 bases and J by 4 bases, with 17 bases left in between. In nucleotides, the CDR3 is TGCGCCAGCAGCCGTCGACCGGGGGTTGGAGGGGCCAACGTCCTGACTTTC. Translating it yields CASSRRPGVGGANVLTF.

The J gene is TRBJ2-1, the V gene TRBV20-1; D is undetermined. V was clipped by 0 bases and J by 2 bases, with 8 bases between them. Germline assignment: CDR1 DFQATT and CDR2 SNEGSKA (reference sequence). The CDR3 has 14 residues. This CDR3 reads CSARDYQAYNEQFF. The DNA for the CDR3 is TGCAGTGCTAGAGATTACCAGGCCTACAATGAGCAGTTCTTC.

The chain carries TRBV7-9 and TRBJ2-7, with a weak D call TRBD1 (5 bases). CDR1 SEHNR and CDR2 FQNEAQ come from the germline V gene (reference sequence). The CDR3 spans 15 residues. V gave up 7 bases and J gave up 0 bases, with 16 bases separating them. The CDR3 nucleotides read TGTGCCAGCAAAGGGGCCGGTCGCGCCTCCTACGAGCAGTACTTC. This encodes CASKGAGRASYEQYF.

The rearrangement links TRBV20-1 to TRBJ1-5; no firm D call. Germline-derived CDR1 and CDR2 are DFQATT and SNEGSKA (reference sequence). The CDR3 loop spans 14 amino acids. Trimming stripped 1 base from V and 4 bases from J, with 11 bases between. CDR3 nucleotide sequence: TGCAGTGCTAGAGTAGGGCGGGGAAATCAGCCCCAGCATTTT. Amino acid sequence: CSARVGRGNQPQHF.